This TCR beta chain appears in the sequencing data of a study of human CD8 memory T cell subsets. In regard to this clonotype: The antigen remains undetermined.

Notes on the study in general: Higher diversity in stem-like memory T cells than in precursor exhausted T cells was suggested by Chao1 estimates.

UMI-labeled 5' RACE generated the TCR beta libraries. TCRdb re-called the 5' RACE reads and shows each CDR3 protein once, DNA omitted. Recorded for this sample: roughly 4,000 distinct CDR3 sequences. CDR3 length: 16 residues. The germline gives CDR1 SGHVS, CDR2 FQNEAQ. The TCR comes from a human donor in good health. The specimen was CD8+ T cells from PBMCs. The rearrangement links TRBV7-8 to TRBJ2-3. The CDR3 region is CASSLLATTKTDTQYF.